These 16 T cell receptor beta chains originate from one sample sequenced in a study of OX40 agonist ivuxolimab in advanced cancers. The repertoire was sequenced with immunoSEQ multiplex PCR; TCRdb's copy has only in-frame clones and lacks some. Found here are over 100,000 clones, 75% to 90% of them singletons; the top ten hold 0.55% to 0.7%. The sample was CD4+ or CD8+ T cells sorted from blood, taken in a trial of the OX40 agonist ivuxolimab. The receptors shown here come from an adult with an advanced solid tumor such as melanoma, head and neck, liver or kidney cancer.

J is TRBJ2-7 and V is TRBV5-1; maybe TRBD2 (5 bases). Germline CDR1 reads SGHRS; CDR2 reads YFSETQ. V was pared by 3 bases and J by 4 bases, with 5 bases between. The CDR3 runs to 11 residues. CDR3 coding DNA: TGCGCCAGCAGCTCGGGGTACGAGCAGTACTTC. This encodes CASSSGYEQYF. The whole variable domain, filled in from reference TRBV5-1 and TRBJ2-7, reads KAGVTQTPRYLIKTRGQQVTLSCSPISGHRSVSWYQQTPGQGLQFLFEYFSETQRNKGNFPGRFSGRQFSNSRSEMNVSTLELGDSALYLCASSSGYEQYFGPGTRLTVT.

The V call is TRBV7-6, the J call TRBJ2-5, with 11 nucleotides matching TRBD2. The V and J ends lost 5 bases and 5 bases, in that order; junction bases with no gene match: 7. This CDR3 is built from 15 residues. Germline values: CDR1 SGHVS, CDR2 FNYEAQ. The CDR3 protein is CASSTLAGGRETQYF. The CDR3 nucleotides are TGTGCCAGCAGCACCCTAGCGGGGGGACGCGAGACCCAGTACTTC.

This clone came up a few times. The genes are TRBV27 and TRBJ2-5; weak D call: TRBD2 (6 bases). The CDR3 loop spans 14 amino acids. V was pared by 1 base and J by 5 bases, with 11 bases between. Per the germline V gene, CDR1 is MNHEY and CDR2 is SMNVEV (reference sequence). CDR3 bases: TGTGCCAGCAGTTTATGGTCCGGGGGTGAGACCCAGTACTTC. This codes for CASSLWSGGETQYF.

V and J are TRBV9 and TRBJ1-6, with D possibly TRBD1 on 5 matching bases. V gave up 2 bases and J gave up 6 bases, with 9 bases separating them. CDR1 is SGDLS, CDR2 YYNGEE, per germline. The CDR3 runs to 14 residues. CDR3 protein: CASSVQGSNSPLHF. The DNA of the CDR3 is TGTGCCAGCAGCGTCCAGGGAAGTAATTCACCCCTCCACTTT.

This clone has only one observation. The chain links TRBV10-3 to TRBJ2-2, with D tentatively TRBD1 (6 bases). In germline, CDR1 is ENHRY, CDR2 SYGVKD. This CDR3 spans 16 amino acids. The germline V and J ends were trimmed by 6 bases and 4 bases, with 18 bases remaining between them. The CDR3 region is CAISERTGHITGELFF. The CDR3 coding sequence is TGTGCCATCAGCGAGCGAACGGGACACATCACCGGGGAGCTGTTTTTT.

The chain couples TRBV5-1 to TRBJ1-2; 8 bases map to TRBD1. Germline assignment: CDR1 SGHRS and CDR2 YFSETQ. Trimming cost V 4 bases and J 1 base; bases outside gene matches: 3. This CDR3 comprises 14 residues. CDR3 nucleotides: TGCGCCAGCAGCAAAGACAGGGGTAACTATGGCTACACCTTC. Encoded protein: CASSKDRGNYGYTF.

With respect to this clone: This sample also contains other DNA sequences that code for the same CDR3. The rearrangement uses TRBV29-1 and TRBJ2-5; D not certain. From germline, CDR1 is SQVTM and CDR2 ANQGSEA. The CDR3 length is 10 residues. The ends were cut back, 6 bases at V and 0 bases at J, with 2 bases in the middle. The CDR3 spells CSVDQETQYF. Written as DNA, the CDR3 is TGCAGCGTGGACCAAGAGACCCAGTACTTC.

The J gene is TRBJ1-2, the V gene TRBV2, with TRBD1 as a possible D gene (5 bases). There are 12 residues in the CDR3. Trimming left V 9 bases short and J 7 bases short, with 15 bases between. CDR1 is SNHLY, CDR2 FYNNEI, per germline. The CDR3 sequence is CARQDPGRGYTF. As DNA, the CDR3 is TGTGCCAGACAGGACCCAGGTCGTGGCTACACCTTC.

The chain couples TRBV5-1 to TRBJ1-3; D is undetermined. Trimming stripped 0 bases from V and 2 bases from J, with 9 bases between. The germline V gene encodes CDR1 SGHRS and CDR2 YFSETQ. This CDR3 contains 15 residues. CDR3: CASSLESGTGNTIYF. The CDR3 nucleotides read TGCGCCAGCAGCTTGGAGAGTGGGACTGGAAACACCATATATTTT.

V gene TRBV6-5 combines with J gene TRBJ1-1; D might be TRBD1 (6 bases). The germline V gene has CDR1 MNHEY and CDR2 SVGAGI. This CDR3 has 14 residues. V was pared by 6 bases and J by 2 bases, with 13 bases between. Here the CDR3 DNA reads TGTGCCAGCAGCTTAGGAGGGGGTAACACTGAAGCTTTCTTT. Its protein product is CASSLGGGNTEAFF.

The chain couples TRBV20-1 to TRBJ2-5; TRBD2 matches at 7 bases. V shed 6 bases, J shed 4 bases, and the junction held 2 bases outside the gene matches. The CDR3 covers 11 residues. The germline CDR1 and CDR2 sequences are DFQATT and SNEGSKA (reference sequence). The CDR3 here is CSAGTTETQYF. CDR3 nucleotide sequence: TGCAGTGCCGGGACTACAGAGACCCAGTACTTC.

The chain uses TRBV7-9 and TRBJ2-6; D is uncertain. Per germline, CDR1 SEHNR and CDR2 FQNEAQ (reference sequence). Trimming removed 1 base at V and 0 bases at J, with 7 bases between. The CDR3 is 16 amino acids. CDR3 protein: CASSLGGGSGANVLTF. The CDR3 nucleotides are TGTGCCAGCAGCTTAGGCGGTGGCTCTGGGGCCAACGTCCTGACTTTC.

The chain has TRBV11-2 and TRBJ2-2; 11 nucleotides line up with TRBD1. The CDR3 loop spans 19 amino acids. The germline V gene has CDR1 SGHAT and CDR2 FQNNGV. The V and J ends lost 4 bases and 5 bases, in that order; junction bases with no gene match: 15. CDR3 amino acids: CASSSLIVTGQGGTGELFF. CDR3 nucleotides: TGTGCCAGCAGCTCCCTTATAGTCACGGGACAGGGGGGGACCGGGGAGCTGTTTTTT.

The genes are TRBV30 and TRBJ1-2, with TRBD1 as a possible D gene (5 bases). V lost 0 bases and J lost 13, with 15 bases in between. This CDR3 is 12 amino acids long. Germline loops: CDR1 GTSNPN, CDR2 SVGIG (reference sequence). The CDR3 DNA is TGTGCCTGGAGTGTATTACAGGCTGGCGGCACCTTC. Amino acids: CAWSVLQAGGTF.

The chain carries TRBV6-1 and TRBJ2-1, with TRBD1 as a possible D gene (6 bases). The CDR3 runs to 17 residues. Trimming cost V 2 bases and J 0 bases, with 14 bases left between them. Germline V gene lookup returns CDR1 MNHNS and CDR2 SASEGT. CDR3 amino acids: CASSELWGPSSYNEQFF. Written as DNA, the CDR3 is TGTGCCAGCAGTGAATTATGGGGGCCGAGCTCCTACAATGAGCAGTTCTTC.

This clone was seen a few times. This chain joins TRBV7-9 and TRBJ1-2, with TRBD1 as a possible D gene (6 bases). Trimming left V 1 base short and J 6 bases short, with 18 bases between. CDR1 and CDR2 from the germline V gene are SEHNR and FQNEAQ (reference sequence). The CDR3 is made up of 16 amino acids. CDR3 bases: TGTGCCAGCAGCTTAGACCAGGGGCAGGGGATTAATGGCTACACCTTC. Encoded protein: CASSLDQGQGINGYTF.